These 27 T cell receptor beta chains were all obtained from the same sample, sequenced in a study of response to subunit inactivated influenza vaccine. From the RT-PCR reads, TCRdb called clonotypes with MiXCR, one entry per CDR3 protein. The sample contains over 750,000 distinct CDR3 sequences, over 20% of which appear only once. Specimen: PBMCs from blood, collected 4 to 6 days after vaccination. The receptor source for this set is a middle-aged man who received an inactivated influenza vaccine.

The chain combines TRBV6-1 with TRBJ2-3, with D possibly TRBD2 on 6 matching bases. The CDR3 sequence is 14 residues long. Trimming took 3 bases from V and 7 from J, leaving 14 bases between them. Germline V gene lookup returns CDR1 MNHNS and CDR2 SASEGT. The CDR3 is CASSDGGPGHTQYF. In DNA, the CDR3 is TGTGCCAGCAGTGACGGAGGGCCCGGTCATACGCAGTATTTT.

This clonotype was picked up a small number of times. V gene TRBV15 combines with J gene TRBJ1-1; D gene uncertain. The CDR3 totals 12 residues. Germline values: CDR1 LNHNV, CDR2 YYDKDF (reference sequence). Trimming left V 1 base short and J 3 bases short, with 3 bases between. CDR3 region: CATSRGDTEAFF. In nucleotides, the CDR3 is TGTGCCACCAGCAGAGGGGACACTGAAGCTTTCTTT.

This clonotype was seen a handful of times. The rearrangement joins TRBV20-1 to TRBJ2-6; D tentatively reads TRBD1 or TRBD2 (5 bases each). CDR1 and CDR2 from the germline V gene are DFQATT and SNEGSKA (reference sequence). This CDR3 contains 14 residues. With 6 bases removed from V and 1 base from J, the gap between germline ends came to 10 bases. This chain's CDR3 is CSAVRESGANVLTF. The DNA for the CDR3 is TGCAGTGCCGTCAGGGAGTCTGGGGCCAACGTCCTGACTTTC.

The table lists this clonotype with a few counts. The rearrangement joins TRBV6-4 to TRBJ1-1, with 9 bases lining up with TRBD1. The CDR3 extends over 13 amino acids. V shed 5 bases, J shed 11 bases, and the junction held 9 bases outside the gene matches. The germline gives CDR1 MRHNA, CDR2 SNTAGT. CDR3 in amino acids: CASSRTGTGTAFF. In nucleotides, the CDR3 is TGTGCCAGCAGTAGGACCGGGACAGGGACGGCTTTCTTT.

This clonotype has a handful of counts. V and J are TRBV27 and TRBJ2-7; 14 nucleotides agree with TRBD2. V lost 6 bases to trimming and J lost 7 bases; unmatched junction nucleotides: 11. The CDR3 contains 16 residues. Germline V gives CDR1 MNHEY, CDR2 SMNVEV (reference sequence). The CDR3 bases are TGTGCCAGCAGCAGGGGGACTAGCGGGAGTTTCCGGGAGCAGTACTTC. This codes for CASSRGTSGSFREQYF.

The chain links TRBV4-2 to TRBJ1-1, with D maybe TRBD1 (5 bases). CDR3 size: 13 residues. Trimming removed 2 bases at V and 3 bases at J, with 7 bases between. Germline V gene data show CDR1 as LGHNA and CDR2 as YNFKEQ. The CDR3 sequence: CASSQRGHTEAFF. As DNA, the CDR3 is TGTGCCAGCAGCCAAAGGGGCCACACTGAAGCTTTCTTT.

The chain employs TRBV20-1 and TRBJ2-5; a weak D match, TRBD1 (5 bases). With 4 bases removed from V and 1 base from J, the gap between germline ends came to 22 bases. Germline loops: CDR1 DFQATT, CDR2 SNEGSKA (reference sequence). The CDR3 runs to 17 residues. The CDR3 DNA is TGCAGTGCTAACCGCATACCAGTACAGGCGGTCCAAGAGACCCAGTACTTC. Its translation: CSANRIPVQAVQETQYF.

The genes are TRBV6-5 and TRBJ2-3, with D possibly TRBD2 on 6 matching bases. The germline V and J ends were trimmed by 1 base and 6 bases, with 14 bases remaining between them. The CDR3 has 15 amino acids. CDR1 is MNHEY and CDR2 is SVGAGI in the germline V gene. The CDR3 reads CASSYLGTRSDTQYF. DNA of the CDR3: TGTGCCAGCAGTTACTTGGGGACTCGCTCGGATACGCAGTATTTT.

J is TRBJ2-3 and V is TRBV12-3 or TRBV12-4, with D perhaps matching TRBD1 (6 bases). The V end lost 6 bases, the J end lost 7 bases, and 14 bases lay between the germline ends. The CDR3 has 13 amino acids. The CDR3 here is CASSRDTHNTQYF. DNA for the CDR3: TGTGCCAGCAGCCGGGACACACATAATACGCAGTATTTT.

This clonotype came up a few times. The rearrangement links TRBV12-3 or TRBV12-4 to TRBJ1-3; D gene unclear. V lost 3 bases, J lost 4 bases, and 10 bases lay in between. The CDR3 extends over 14 amino acids. DNA for the CDR3: TGTGCCAGCAGTTTTGTCCCCAAAGGAAACACCATATATTTT. Protein product: CASSFVPKGNTIYF.

The chain links TRBV4-3 to TRBJ2-1; D remains ambiguous. This CDR3 region has 15 residues. Looked up from germline, CDR1 is LGHNA and CDR2 is YSLEER. Trimming cost V 5 bases and J 4 bases, with 15 bases left between them. The CDR3 DNA reads TGCGCCAGCAGCGTAACGGATTCGGAATACAATGAGCAGTTCTTC. Protein product: CASSVTDSEYNEQFF.

The chain links TRBV20-1 to TRBJ2-7, with D possibly TRBD1 on 5 matching bases. The CDR3 contains 17 residues. Germline V gene lookup returns CDR1 DFQATT and CDR2 SNEGSKA (reference sequence). The ends were cut back, 0 bases at V and 2 bases at J, with 20 bases in the middle. The CDR3 loop is CSARDSSFQGSAYEQYF. The DNA of the CDR3 is TGCAGTGCTAGAGATTCTTCATTCCAGGGTAGTGCCTACGAGCAGTACTTC.

The V call is TRBV6-2 or TRBV6-3, the J call TRBJ1-5, with 8 bases fitting TRBD1. This CDR3 has 15 amino acids. Per germline, CDR1 MNHEY and CDR2 SVGEGT. J was trimmed by 6 bases and V by 5 bases; bases with no gene match: 9. The CDR3 here is CASSRYGQGSQPQHF. CDR3 nucleotides: TGTGCCAGCAGTCGATATGGACAGGGCAGTCAGCCCCAGCATTTT.

This clonotype has only a few counts. The rearrangement uses TRBV5-1 and TRBJ2-7; D may be TRBD1 (6 bases). The CDR3 contains 15 residues. CDR1 and CDR2 from the germline V gene are SGHRS and YFSETQ. Trimming removed 0 bases at V and 2 bases at J, with 12 bases between. The CDR3 DNA sequence: TGCGCCAGCAGCTTGGCTGTAACAGGGCCCTACGAGCAGTACTTC. It yields the protein CASSLAVTGPYEQYF.

This clonotype turned up a few times. The CDR3 region has the DNA TGCAGTGCTAGGGGGAGGTCAGAGGATCAGCCCCAGCATTTT. Encoded protein: CSARGRSEDQPQHF. V gene TRBV20-1 combines with J gene TRBJ1-5; D not resolved. The CDR3 is 14 residues long. V was pared by 3 bases and J by 5 bases, with 14 bases between. The germline V gene encodes CDR1 DFQATT and CDR2 SNEGSKA (reference sequence).

The chain couples TRBV20-1 to TRBJ1-2; 9 bases agree with TRBD1. The germline V gene has CDR1 DFQATT and CDR2 SNEGSKA (reference sequence). The CDR3 has 18 residues. Germline trimming cut 1 base from V and 6 bases from J; bases unmatched to any gene: 18. The CDR3: CSARVPPPTGGEVHGYTF. The DNA of the CDR3 is TGCAGTGCTAGAGTCCCCCCCCCCACAGGGGGCGAGGTACATGGCTACACCTTC.

This clonotype turned up a few times. This chain connects TRBV29-1 to TRBJ1-2; 8 bases align to TRBD1. The CDR3 consists of 13 residues. Per germline, CDR1 SQVTM and CDR2 ANQGSEA. Trimming removed 3 bases from V and 8 bases from J; junction bases left unmatched: 8. The CDR3 here is CSVDWQGARGYTF. The CDR3 DNA reads as TGCAGCGTTGATTGGCAGGGGGCTCGCGGCTACACCTTC. Variable domain in full (rest from reference TRBV29-1 and TRBJ1-2): SAVISQKPSRDICQRGTSLTIQCQVDSQVTMMFWYRQQPGQSLTLIATANQGSEATYESGFVIDKFPISRPNLTFSTLTVSNMSPEDSSIYLCSVDWQGARGYTFGSGTRLTVV.

The rearrangement joins TRBV10-3 to TRBJ1-1; D is uncertain. Trimming pared 2 bases from V and 5 bases from J, leaving 12 bases between. CDR1 is ENHRY and CDR2 is SYGVKD in the germline V gene. The CDR3 is 14 amino acids. The CDR3 protein is CAISEPGMRTEAFF. In nucleotides, the CDR3 is TGTGCCATCAGTGAGCCCGGGATGAGGACTGAAGCTTTCTTT.

This chain joins TRBV12-3 or TRBV12-4 and TRBJ2-3; the D is unclear. Trimming shortened V by 5 bases and J by 2 bases, and 14 bases separated the two germline ends. This CDR3 comprises 15 residues. CDR3 sequence (DNA): TGTGCCAGCAGTGTACAAAGGGCCCACACAGATACGCAGTATTTT. It specifies CASSVQRAHTDTQYF.

The rearrangement joins TRBV28 to TRBJ2-3; TRBD2 aligns across 7 bases. Germline CDR1 MDHEN, CDR2 SYDVKM. J lost 0 bases, V lost 4 bases, and 4 bases had no gene match. The CDR3 is 15 residues long. The CDR3 bases are TGTGCCAGCAGTTCAGCTAGCGGAAGCACAGATACGCAGTATTTT. The encoded protein is CASSSASGSTDTQYF.

The chain carries TRBV4-3 and TRBJ1-1; unclear D gene. CDR3 length: 14 amino acids. Germline CDR1 is LGHNA and CDR2 is YSLEER. V was trimmed by 1 base and J by 3 bases, leaving 9 bases between them. CDR3 sequence: CASSQGFGDTEAFF. The CDR3 region has the DNA TGCGCCAGCAGCCAAGGTTTTGGGGACACTGAAGCTTTCTTT.

This chain links TRBV15 with TRBJ2-6, with D unclear. Germline loops: CDR1 LNHNV, CDR2 YYDKDF (reference sequence). V was cut by 5 bases and J by 0 bases, with 11 bases left in between. The CDR3 totals 16 residues. For the CDR3, the DNA is TGTGCCACCAGCGTTCTTGTAGGCTCTGGGGCCAACGTCCTGACTTTC. As protein: CATSVLVGSGANVLTF. The full variable domain, its missing parts supplied by reference TRBV15 and TRBJ2-6, is DAMVIQNPRYQVTQFGKPVTLSCSQTLNHNVMYWYQQKSSQAPKLLFHYYDKDFNNEADTPDNFQSRRPNTSFCFLDIRSPGLGDTAMYLCATSVLVGSGANVLTFGAGSRLTVL.

CDR3 sequence (DNA): TGTGCCTTCAGTCGCTATGGACCGGGACTAGCGGGAGGGCAAAGTGAGCAGTTCTTC. This encodes CAFSRYGPGLAGGQSEQFF. The chain joins TRBV12-3 or TRBV12-4 to TRBJ2-1, with 16 bases fitting TRBD2. The CDR3 loop spans 19 amino acids. The V and J ends lost 11 bases and 9 bases, in that order; junction bases with no gene match: 22.

The chain has TRBV11-2 and TRBJ2-7; 9 positions match TRBD1. The junction had 7 bases not matched to a gene; V was cut back by 7 bases and J by 3 bases. The CDR3 is 14 residues long. The germline CDR1 and CDR2 sequences are SGHAT and FQNNGV. This CDR3 reads CASTLQGAYYEQYF. CDR3 nucleotides: TGTGCCAGCACCCTACAGGGGGCTTACTACGAGCAGTACTTC.

The genes are TRBV5-1 and TRBJ2-7; TRBD1 might be the D (6 bases). V lost 4 bases and J lost 6, with 20 bases in between. CDR3 length: 15 amino acids. The germline V gene encodes CDR1 SGHRS and CDR2 YFSETQ. The CDR3 reads CASSNAGTTSGEQYF. As DNA, the CDR3 is TGCGCCAGCAGCAACGCCGGGACAACCAGCGGCGAGCAGTACTTC. Variable domain in full (rest from reference TRBV5-1 and TRBJ2-7): KAGVTQTPRYLIKTRGQQVTLSCSPISGHRSVSWYQQTPGQGLQFLFEYFSETQRNKGNFPGRFSGRQFSNSRSEMNVSTLELGDSALYLCASSNAGTTSGEQYFGPGTRLTVT.

The genes are TRBV12-3 or TRBV12-4 and TRBJ2-7; D might be TRBD2 (5 bases). The CDR3 is made up of 14 amino acids. V lost 1 base and J lost 7, with 14 bases in between. The CDR3 region has the DNA TGTGCCAGCAGTTTAGTGTTAACGCCGGGGGAGCAGTACTTC. Translating gives CASSLVLTPGEQYF.

This clonotype was recorded a few times. The chain joins TRBV18 to TRBJ2-7; D is perhaps TRBD1 (6 bases). CDR1 is KGHSH and CDR2 is LQKENI in the germline V gene. V dropped 2 bases and J dropped 4 bases, with 12 bases sitting between them. The CDR3 runs to 14 residues. In DNA, the CDR3 is TGTGCCAGCTCACCAACAGGGTTAGTGTACGAGCAGTACTTC. Translated: CASSPTGLVYEQYF.